One sample yielded the 18 T cell receptor beta chains listed below, sequenced in a study of blood T cells in healthy people across ages. Together with a sample-barcoded 5' primer, a J-beta primer mix was included in a second PCR lasting about 6 to 11 cycles. In TCRdb, the 5' RACE reads were re-called with MiXCR into one record per CDR3 protein. The sample contains roughly 800,000 distinct CDR3 sequences, 58% of which appear only once. Sequenced: blood. The source of these receptors is a young man in good health.

This clonotype appeared a few times. V usage is TRBV20-1 and J usage is TRBJ2-5; 7 nucleotides match TRBD2. Germline CDR1 reads DFQATT; CDR2 reads SNEGSKA (reference sequence). V lost 6 bases to trimming and J lost 5 bases; unmatched junction nucleotides: 15. CDR3 length: 15 amino acids. CDR3 region: CSALPTSPRKETQYF. The CDR3 DNA reads TGCAGTGCACTCCCGACTAGCCCAAGGAAGGAGACCCAGTACTTC.

This clonotype was found once. The V gene is TRBV7-2, the J gene TRBJ2-1, with D possibly TRBD2 on 6 matching bases. Trimming cost V 6 bases and J 5 bases, with 20 bases left between them. The CDR3 totals 16 residues. CDR1 and CDR2 (germline): SGHTA, FQGNSA. The CDR3: CASSLRTTETNNEQFF. DNA of the CDR3: TGTGCCAGCAGTCTAAGGACTACCGAAACCAACAATGAGCAGTTCTTC.

The genes are TRBV29-1 and TRBJ2-5; D possibly uses TRBD1 or TRBD2 (5 bases each). Between the trimmed V and J ends, which lost 6 bases and 13 bases, there was a span of 15 bases. The CDR3 length is 10 residues. Germline V lookup: CDR1 SQVTM, CDR2 ANQGSEA. The CDR3 reads CSVGTRERYF. The DNA for the CDR3 is TGCAGCGTGGGGACCAGAGAGCGGTACTTC.

There are many counts of this clonotype. The gene calls are TRBV28 and TRBJ2-7; TRBD2 aligns across 7 bases. The CDR3 loop spans 17 amino acids. In germline, CDR1 is MDHEN, CDR2 SYDVKM. With 5 bases clipped from V and 4 bases from J, the junction kept 17 bases outside the gene matches. CDR3 DNA sequence: TGTGCCAGCAGTCGATGGGGGGACCCGCGGGGGAAATACGAGCAGTACTTC. This sequence encodes CASSRWGDPRGKYEQYF.

The V gene is TRBV15, the J gene TRBJ2-1; TRBD1 or TRBD2 may be the D gene (5 bases each). Germline CDR1 is LNHNV and CDR2 is YYDKDF (reference sequence). This CDR3 has 16 residues. Trimming removed 1 base at V and 5 bases at J, with 15 bases between. The CDR3 region has the DNA TGTGCCACCAGCAGAGTGGGGGTTCCGCGAAACAATGAGCAGTTCTTC. Translation: CATSRVGVPRNNEQFF.

The chain recombines TRBV9 with TRBJ1-1; 10 bases map to TRBD1. Per the germline V gene, CDR1 is SGDLS and CDR2 is YYNGEE. V shed 2 bases, J shed 4 bases, and the junction held 5 bases outside the gene matches. The CDR3 is 15 residues long. DNA of the CDR3: TGTGCCAGCAGCGTGGGGACAGGGGTCTCCACTGAAGCTTTCTTT. It codes for CASSVGTGVSTEAFF. The full variable domain, in which reference TRBV9 and TRBJ1-1 provide the parts outside the CDR3, is DSGVTQTPKHLITATGQRVTLRCSPRSGDLSVYWYQQSLDQGLQFLIQYYNGEERAKGNILERFSAQQFPDLHSELNLSSLELGDSALYFCASSVGTGVSTEAFFGQGTRLTVV.

The CDR3 here is CASRKGLAGGQETQYF. The CDR3 DNA is TGTGCCAGCAGAAAGGGACTAGCGGGCGGCCAAGAGACCCAGTACTTC. This chain uses TRBV28 with TRBJ2-7, with 12 positions matching TRBD2. The J call may be mistaken, given a closer DNA end match to TRBJ2-5. The CDR3 is made up of 16 amino acids. Germline CDR1 MDHEN, CDR2 SYDVKM.

This clonotype showed up just once. This sequence joins TRBV3-1 and TRBJ2-7, with a tentative D call TRBD2 (5 bases). The V end was cut by 4 bases, the J end by 7 bases, with 11 bases between. This CDR3 is built from 12 residues. Germline values: CDR1 LGHDT, CDR2 YNNKEL (reference sequence). The CDR3 bases are TGTGCCAGCAGCCCCGGACTGAATGAGCAGTACTTC. Its protein product is CASSPGLNEQYF.

The table lists this clonotype with a count of one. The chain is built from TRBV5-1 and TRBJ1-1, with 9 bases matching TRBD1. Germline V gene lookup returns CDR1 SGHRS and CDR2 YFSETQ. V trimming: 4 bases; J trimming: 0 bases; junction bases outside the gene matches: 7. This CDR3 region has 16 residues. The CDR3 coding sequence is TGCGCCAGCAGCCCCCCGGGACAGGGCATGAACACTGAAGCTTTCTTT. Protein sequence: CASSPPGQGMNTEAFF.

This clonotype came up a few times. V is TRBV29-1 and J is TRBJ1-2; 9 nucleotides match TRBD1. This CDR3 is built from 13 residues. Germline values: CDR1 SQVTM, CDR2 ANQGSEA. V trimming: 6 bases; J trimming: 5 bases; junction bases outside the gene matches: 7. The CDR3 DNA sequence: TGCAGCGTCCCGGGACAGGGCGAGTATGGCTACACCTTC. This encodes CSVPGQGEYGYTF.

V gene TRBV29-1 combines with J gene TRBJ1-1; D unclear. The CDR3 loop spans 12 amino acids. Germline assignment: CDR1 SQVTM and CDR2 ANQGSEA. V lost 4 bases to trimming and J lost 3 bases, with 9 bases between them. CDR3 amino acids: CSVVRYDTEAFF. The CDR3 DNA sequence: TGCAGCGTTGTTAGGTACGACACTGAAGCTTTCTTT.

For this clonotype: Mismatch with germline at one junction end may stem from a read error. The rearrangement links TRBV4-3 to TRBJ2-7, with TRBD1 matching 7 bases. The CDR3 covers 13 residues. The V gene's germline CDR1 is LGHNA and CDR2 YSLEER. CDR3 bases: TGTGCCAGCAGCCAAGAAGGGGGCAACGAGCAGTACTTC. Protein: CASSQEGGNEQYF.

This clonotype came up many times. A much larger clone is a single base away; this may be a read error. The chain links TRBV7-2 to TRBJ2-1, with a weak D call TRBD2 (6 bases). The J call may be faulty, since TRBJ2-7 better matches the DNA end. Germline V gene lookup returns CDR1 SGHTA and CDR2 FQGNSA. The CDR3 has 15 residues. CDR3 region: CASRLGLTTYNEQYF. In nucleotides, the CDR3 is TGTGCCAGCAGACTGGGACTGACCACCTACAATGAGCAGTACTTC.

This clonotype has a handful of counts. The rearrangement links TRBV29-1 to TRBJ1-2, with no clear D. The CDR3 is 14 residues long. V gave up 3 bases and J gave up 0 bases, with 11 bases separating them. Per the germline V gene, CDR1 is SQVTM and CDR2 is ANQGSEA. The CDR3 DNA is TGCAGCGTTGACGGCAGAACGTCTAACTATGGCTACACCTTC. Translation gives CSVDGRTSNYGYTF.

This chain connects TRBV7-2 to TRBJ2-5; 7 bases line up with TRBD1. Germline V gives CDR1 SGHTA, CDR2 FQGNSA. Trimming at V came to 1 base and at J to 2 bases, leaving 7 bases not matched to a gene. The length of the CDR3 is 16 residues. CDR3 protein: CASSLVGTESQETQYF. The CDR3 DNA reads as TGTGCCAGCAGCTTAGTAGGGACAGAATCACAAGAGACCCAGTACTTC.

The chain is built from TRBV20-1 and TRBJ2-7; TRBD2 aligns across 7 bases. J was trimmed by 1 base and V by 2 bases; bases with no gene match: 5. The germline V gene has CDR1 DFQATT and CDR2 SNEGSKA (reference sequence). The CDR3 totals 14 residues. For the CDR3, the DNA is TGCAGTGCTAGACTAGCGGCGCCTTCCTACGAGCAGTACTTC. It codes for CSARLAAPSYEQYF.

The chain is built from TRBV20-1 and TRBJ1-5; D not certain. There are 14 residues in the CDR3. Looked up from germline, CDR1 is DFQATT and CDR2 is SNEGSKA (reference sequence). V was clipped by 6 bases and J by 0 bases, with 12 bases between them. CDR3 amino acids: CSARRVGSNQPQHF. CDR3 sequence (DNA): TGCAGTGCCAGACGGGTGGGTAGCAATCAGCCCCAGCATTTT.

The V and J genes are TRBV7-2 and TRBJ1-3, with D unclear. Germline values: CDR1 SGHTA, CDR2 FQGNSA. The CDR3 consists of 12 residues. V lost 5 bases to trimming and J lost 5 bases, with 7 bases between them. The CDR3 DNA is TGTGCCAGCAGCCTTATGAGAAACACCATATATTTT. Residues: CASSLMRNTIYF.